This T cell receptor beta chain was observed in a study of shared clonotypes between healthy human individuals. Method: immunoSEQ multiplex PCR; TCRdb's copy keeps in-frame clones and lacks some. The data contain about 1,500,000 clones, around 97% of them singletons. The CDR3 loop spans 18 amino acids. CDR1 and CDR2 from the germline V gene are KGHSY and FQNENV. Trimming removed 2 bases from V and 3 bases from J; junction bases left unmatched: 15. Specimen: naive CD4+ T cells sorted from blood. Subset indicated: CD45RA+ positively selected. The chain uses TRBV16 and TRBJ2-7; 8 nucleotides agree with TRBD2. This clonotype was sampled from a man aged 25 to 40 in good health. The CDR3 sequence is CASSQRIPGLGFYYEQYF. The DNA for the CDR3 is TGTGCCAGCAGCCAAAGAATCCCGGGACTAGGTTTTTACTACGAGCAGTACTTC.